This T cell receptor (beta chain) appears in the sequencing data of a study of blood T cell repertoires in COVID-19. About the study: From the United States, Italy and Spain came samples of acute and convalescent COVID-19. PBMCs, B-cell-depleted T cells, or T cells provided the cDNA or gDNA that made up the material.

Methods used by the authors: Amplification with reference gene primers provided the estimates of nucleated cell counts. Measured with immunoSEQ multiplex PCR; TCRdb has only the in-frame clones, and not every one. Clonal size and the V and J genes are those of that table, whereas D and trimming came from the DNA. The profile shows just over 250,000 clones, more than 70% of them singletons. This CDR3 contains 12 residues. Trimming left V 5 bases short and J 7 bases short, with 8 bases between. The germline V gene encodes CDR1 KGHDR and CDR2 SFDVKD. The sequence was collected from a woman aged 50 to 60 with acute or convalescent COVID-19. The V and J genes are TRBV24-1 and TRBJ2-1; D gene ambiguous. The sequenced sample consisted of peripheral blood. The DNA of the CDR3 is TGTGCCACCAGTGTGGGCTGGAATGAGCAGTTCTTC. Protein product: CATSVGWNEQFF.